A single sample gave rise to the 5 T cell receptor beta chains below, sequenced in a study of Tregs in tolerant kidney transplant recipients. Only in-frame clones appear in the TCRdb table, and some are missing; sequencing was by immunoSEQ multiplex PCR. The table records roughly 120,000 clones, about 90% of them present only once. The specimen sequenced was CD4+ T cells from blood. The source is a human donor in good health.

The V gene is TRBV7-2, the J gene TRBJ2-1; no reliable D call. Per the germline V gene, CDR1 is SGHTA and CDR2 is FQGNSA. There are 15 residues in the CDR3. The V gene lost 1 base and the J gene lost 3 bases, with 10 bases spanning the gap. The CDR3 protein is CASSLDSLVYNEQFF. The CDR3 DNA is TGTGCCAGCAGCTTAGACAGCCTAGTCTACAATGAGCAGTTCTTC. The full variable domain, with the rest looked up from reference TRBV7-2 and TRBJ2-1, is GAGVSQSPSNKVTEKGKDVELRCDPISGHTALYWYRQSLGQGLEFLIYFQGNSAPDKSGLPSDRFSAERTGGSVSTLTIQRTQQEDSAVYLCASSLDSLVYNEQFFGPGTRLTVL.

The chain is built from TRBV6-5 and TRBJ1-2; D call uncertain. Germline V gives CDR1 MNHEY, CDR2 SVGAGI. This CDR3 contains 13 residues. Deletions cut 4 bases from V and 10 bases from J, with 16 bases between. As DNA, the CDR3 is TGTGCCAGCAGTTTACGGGGAAGGAATGCCTACACCTTC. It translates to CASSLRGRNAYTF.

The chain recombines TRBV6-6 with TRBJ1-6, with unresolved D. Deletions cut 10 bases from V and 9 bases from J, with 16 bases between. The CDR3 runs to 13 residues. The germline V gene encodes CDR1 MNHNY and CDR2 SVGAGI (reference sequence). CDR3: CAIAEDPVSPLHF. The CDR3 DNA reads as TGTGCCATTGCGGAGGACCCTGTTTCACCCCTCCACTTT.

Concerning this clone: One junction end does not reproduce the germline sequence, and a read error may be involved. The CDR3 region is CASSPNDRDQTGQPQHF. Here the CDR3 DNA reads TGTGCTAGCAGCCCAAATGACAGGGATCAAACCGGCCAGCCCCAGCATTTT. The chain joins TRBV7-7 to TRBJ1-5; 7 positions match TRBD1. In germline, CDR1 is SSHAT, CDR2 FNYEAQ (reference sequence). There are 17 residues in the CDR3.

This clone was counted between two and nine times. The V and J genes are TRBV18 and TRBJ2-5; 14 bases are a match to TRBD2. This CDR3 is built from 15 residues. Trimming cost V 6 bases and J 3 bases; bases outside gene matches: 3. Germline V CDR1 and CDR2: KGHSH, LQKENI. CDR3: CASSPGLAGEETQYF. CDR3 DNA sequence: TGTGCCAGCTCTCCGGGACTAGCGGGAGAAGAGACCCAGTACTTC.